This paragraph reports one TCR beta chain. Antigen specificity is unknown. CD4+CD45RO+CD25- cells were isolated as memory CD4+ T cells. Findings and limits, study-wide: Tumor-infiltrating Treg TCR alpha and beta sequences overlapped most with tumor naive CD4+ T cells, then blood naive. In terms of TCR gene usage, tumor memory CD4+ T cells clustered together with blood and lymph node memory CD4+ cells, as well as with lymph node naive CD4+ cells.

Constant-region reverse primers amplified full-length variable regions, followed by semi-nested Nested Universal Primer A PCR. TCRdb ran MiXCR on the 5' RACE reads and lists one entry per CDR3 protein. This table holds thousands of distinct CDR3 sequences, approximately 40% found once. CDR3 length: 15 amino acids. Germline V gene lookup returns CDR1 SGHTA and CDR2 FQGNSA. Trimming took off 1 base at V and 0 bases at J, with 10 bases between the two ends. Sequenced material: memory CD4+ T cells sorted from blood. Indicated subset: memory CD4+ T cells, CD4+CD45RO+CD25-. The chain couples TRBV7-2 to TRBJ2-7; D remains unclear. The sequence derives from a female donor with breast cancer. CDR3 sequence (DNA): TGTGCCAGCAGCTTAGGCGTCAGCAGCTCCTACGAGCAGTACTTC. As protein: CASSLGVSSSYEQYF.